This T cell receptor (beta chain) was sequenced in a study of neurological immune-mediated disorders. Per the germline V gene, CDR1 is SGDLS and CDR2 is YYNGEE. CDR3 length: 16 residues. The V end lost 0 bases, the J end lost 2 bases, and 13 bases lay between the germline ends. The authors produced cDNA by 5'RACE using 10-nucleotide random UMIs. TCRdb ran MiXCR on the 5' RACE reads and lists one entry per CDR3 protein. This table holds approximately 29,000 distinct CDR3 sequences, roughly 12% found once. This clonotype showed up many times. The antigen remains undetermined. For the unsorted libraries, 2 million PBMCs stored at -80 C served as input. Study-wide results and caveats: Multiple sclerosis was found to have the least TCR clonal expansion, below healthy controls, and HTLV-1-associated myelopathy the most. No CDR3 amino acid sequences recurred among expanded clones across subjects, suggesting private repertoires in all groups.

Material: PBMCs. V usage is TRBV9 and J usage is TRBJ2-3; D remains unclear. This clonotype was obtained from a man between 60 and 70 years old in good health. CDR3 region: CASSVEGQVDTDTQYF. The DNA of the CDR3 is TGTGCCAGCAGCGTAGAAGGGCAGGTCGACACAGATACGCAGTATTTT.